The T cell receptor beta chain under discussion was sequenced for a study of blood T cell repertoires in COVID-19. Background on the study: The analysed material was cDNA or gDNA that came from T cells, B-cell-depleted T cells, or PBMCs.

V shed 6 bases, J shed 0 bases, and the junction held 12 bases outside the gene matches. The CDR3 runs 19 residues. CDR1 LGHDT and CDR2 YNNKEL come from the germline V gene (reference sequence). The data were produced by immunoSEQ multiplex PCR, yet TCRdb's version contains in-frame clones alone and is incomplete. In the table there are 95,000 to 120,000 clones, around 85% of which are singletons. The clonotype comes from a human donor in a cohort sampled during active COVID-19. The V gene is TRBV3-1 (or the pseudogene TRBV3-2), the J gene TRBJ2-6; 9 positions agree with TRBD1. The source material was peripheral blood. CDR3 sequence (DNA): TGTGCCAGCAGACCACGAGGGACAGGGCGAAGCTCTGGGGCCAACGTCCTGACTTTC. This codes for CASRPRGTGRSSGANVLTF.